This T cell receptor beta chain appears in the sequencing data of a study of blood T cell repertoires in COVID-19. Study processing details: Amplification of reference gene primers provided the estimated nucleated cell counts. Assay used: immunoSEQ multiplex PCR; TCRdb lists only in-frame clones, some missing. V, J and clone size were drawn from that table, and D and trimming were deduced from the DNA. The sample includes approximately 150,000 clones, roughly four fifths seen only once; the top ten take 11%. The CDR3 spans 16 residues. The germline gives CDR1 SGHRS, CDR2 YFSETQ. The J segment lost 4 bases and the V segment lost 4 bases, leaving 12 bases of the junction unmatched.

The receptor was derived from a human donor in a cohort sampled during active COVID-19. V and J are TRBV5-1 and TRBJ2-3; 7 nucleotides align to TRBD2. The sequenced sample was peripheral blood. In DNA form, the CDR3 reads TGCGCCAGCAGCCCGGCTGGCGGGAGCCCTCCAGATACGCAGTATTTT. Its protein is CASSPAGGSPPDTQYF. Using reference TRBV5-1 and TRBJ2-3 for the parts outside the CDR3, the full variable domain is KAGVTQTPRYLIKTRGQQVTLSCSPISGHRSVSWYQQTPGQGLQFLFEYFSETQRNKGNFPGRFSGRQFSNSRSEMNVSTLELGDSALYLCASSPAGGSPPDTQYFGPGTRLTVL.